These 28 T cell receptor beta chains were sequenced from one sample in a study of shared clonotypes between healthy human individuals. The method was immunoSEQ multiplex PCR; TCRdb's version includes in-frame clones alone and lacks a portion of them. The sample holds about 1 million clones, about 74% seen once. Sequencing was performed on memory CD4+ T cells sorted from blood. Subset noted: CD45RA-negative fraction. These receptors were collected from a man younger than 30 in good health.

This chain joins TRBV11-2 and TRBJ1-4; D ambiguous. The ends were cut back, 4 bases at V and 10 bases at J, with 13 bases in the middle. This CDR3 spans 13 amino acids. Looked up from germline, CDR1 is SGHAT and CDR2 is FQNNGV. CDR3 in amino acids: CASSSSSLGKLFF. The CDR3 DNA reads TGTGCCAGCAGCTCAAGCTCTTTGGGAAAACTGTTTTTT.

The DNA of the CDR3 is TGTGCCAGCAGCGTCACTAGCGTTCAAAATGAGCAGTTCTTC. This encodes CASSVTSVQNEQFF. The chain carries TRBV9 and TRBJ2-1; 7 nucleotides line up with TRBD2. J was trimmed by 7 bases and V by 2 bases; bases with no gene match: 6. This CDR3 region has 14 residues. Germline CDR1 and CDR2: SGDLS and YYNGEE.

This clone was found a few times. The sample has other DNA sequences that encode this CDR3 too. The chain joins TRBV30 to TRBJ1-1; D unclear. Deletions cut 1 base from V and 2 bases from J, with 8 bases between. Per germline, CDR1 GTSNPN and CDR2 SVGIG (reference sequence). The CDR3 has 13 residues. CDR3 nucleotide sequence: TGTGCCTGGAGTGCACAACCCAACACTGAAGCTTTCTTT. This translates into CAWSAQPNTEAFF.

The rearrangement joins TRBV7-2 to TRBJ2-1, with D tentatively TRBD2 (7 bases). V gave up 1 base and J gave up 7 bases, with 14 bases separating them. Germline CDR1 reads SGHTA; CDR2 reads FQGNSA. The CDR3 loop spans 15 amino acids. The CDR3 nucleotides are TGTGCCAGCAGCTTAGACAGGGCTAGCGGAAATGAGCAGTTCTTC. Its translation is CASSLDRASGNEQFF.

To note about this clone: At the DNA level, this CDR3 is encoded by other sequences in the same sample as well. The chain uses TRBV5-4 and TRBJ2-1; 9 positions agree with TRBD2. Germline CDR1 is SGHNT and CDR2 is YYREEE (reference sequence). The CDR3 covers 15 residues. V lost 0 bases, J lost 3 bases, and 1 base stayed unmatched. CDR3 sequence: CASSLVSGGYNEQFF. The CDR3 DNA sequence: TGTGCCAGCAGCTTGGTTAGCGGGGGCTACAATGAGCAGTTCTTC.

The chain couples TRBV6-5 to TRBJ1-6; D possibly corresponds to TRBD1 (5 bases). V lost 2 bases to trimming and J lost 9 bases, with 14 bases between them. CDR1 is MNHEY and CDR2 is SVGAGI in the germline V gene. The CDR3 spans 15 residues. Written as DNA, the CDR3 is TGTGCCAGCAGTTACAGGGGCAGGGCGGGTTCACCCCTCCACTTT. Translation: CASSYRGRAGSPLHF.

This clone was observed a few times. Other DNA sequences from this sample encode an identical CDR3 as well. The CDR3 bases are TGTGCCAGCTCACCCCAGCCACCAGATACGCAGTATTTT. Residues: CASSPQPPDTQYF. This chain connects TRBV18 to TRBJ2-3; D not resolved. The CDR3 runs to 13 residues. Germline V gene sequence: CDR1 KGHSH, CDR2 LQKENI. V lost 3 bases to trimming and J lost 4 bases, with 8 bases between them. The full variable domain, in which reference TRBV18 and TRBJ2-3 provide the parts outside the CDR3, is NAGVMQNPRHLVRRRGQEARLRCSPMKGHSHVYWYRQLPEEGLKFMVYLQKENIIDESGMPKERFSAEFPKEGPSILRIQQVVRGDSAAYFCASSPQPPDTQYFGPGTRLTVL.

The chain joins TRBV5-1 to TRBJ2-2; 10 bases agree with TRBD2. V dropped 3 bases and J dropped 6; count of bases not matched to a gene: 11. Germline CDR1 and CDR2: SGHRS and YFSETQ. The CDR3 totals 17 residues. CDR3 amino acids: CASSYSGGPGGPGELFF. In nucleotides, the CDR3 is TGCGCCAGCAGCTATAGCGGGGGGCCCGGGGGACCCGGGGAGCTGTTTTTT.

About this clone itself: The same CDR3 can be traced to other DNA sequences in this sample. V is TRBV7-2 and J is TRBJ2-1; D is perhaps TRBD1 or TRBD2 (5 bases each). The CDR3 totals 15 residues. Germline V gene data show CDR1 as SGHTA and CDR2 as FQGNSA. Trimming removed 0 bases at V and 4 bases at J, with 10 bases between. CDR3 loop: CASSLAQGAYNEQFF. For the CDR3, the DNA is TGTGCCAGCAGCTTAGCTCAGGGAGCGTACAATGAGCAGTTCTTC.

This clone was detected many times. This chain's CDR3 is CASRGTDQPQHF. Here the CDR3 DNA reads TGTGCCAGCAGGGGGACTGATCAGCCCCAGCATTTT. The chain is built from TRBV2 and TRBJ1-5; weak D call: TRBD1 (5 bases). With 6 bases removed from V and 5 bases from J, the gap between germline ends came to 8 bases. CDR1 and CDR2 (germline): SNHLY, FYNNEI. This CDR3 has 12 residues.

CDR3: CASSFQGHEVQETQYF. The CDR3 DNA is TGCGCCAGCAGCTTTCAGGGCCATGAGGTACAAGAGACCCAGTACTTC. This rearrangement joins TRBV5-1 to TRBJ2-5; a weak D match, TRBD1 (5 bases). Germline CDR1 SGHRS, CDR2 YFSETQ. The V gene lost 2 bases and the J gene lost 2 bases, with 16 bases spanning the gap. The CDR3 sequence is 16 residues long.

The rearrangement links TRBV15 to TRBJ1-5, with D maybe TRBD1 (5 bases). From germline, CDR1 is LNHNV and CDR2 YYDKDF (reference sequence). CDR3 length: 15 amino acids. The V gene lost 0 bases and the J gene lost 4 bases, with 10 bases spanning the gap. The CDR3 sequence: CATSRDRQINQPQHF. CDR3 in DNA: TGTGCCACCAGCAGAGATCGACAGATAAATCAGCCCCAGCATTTT. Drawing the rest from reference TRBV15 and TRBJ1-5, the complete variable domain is DAMVIQNPRYQVTQFGKPVTLSCSQTLNHNVMYWYQQKSSQAPKLLFHYYDKDFNNEADTPDNFQSRRPNTSFCFLDIRSPGLGDTAMYLCATSRDRQINQPQHFGDGTRLSIL.

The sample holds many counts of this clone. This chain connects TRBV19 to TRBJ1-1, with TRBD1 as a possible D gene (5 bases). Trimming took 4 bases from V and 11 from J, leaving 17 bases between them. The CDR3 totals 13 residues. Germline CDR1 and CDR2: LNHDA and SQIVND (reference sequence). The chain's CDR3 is CASSTTRQGGAFF. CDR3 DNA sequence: TGTGCCAGTAGTACGACTCGCCAGGGAGGGGCTTTCTTT.

Here the CDR3 DNA reads TGTGCCAGCAGGTCGCCGGGACAGAGCTCCTACGAGCAGTACTTC. Amino acids: CASRSPGQSSYEQYF. The V call is TRBV6-5, the J call TRBJ2-7; the match to TRBD1 covers 7 bases. The V gene end was trimmed by 6 bases and the J gene end by 0 bases; junction bases not matched to a gene: 8. The CDR3 has 15 residues. The germline V gene has CDR1 MNHEY and CDR2 SVGAGI.

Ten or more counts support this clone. In DNA form, the CDR3 reads TGTGCCAGCAGCCTCACCGGGAGCCAAGAGACCCAGTACTTC. This codes for CASSLTGSQETQYF. The chain joins TRBV11-3 to TRBJ2-5; tentative D call: TRBD2 (6 bases). Germline lookup yields CDR1 SGHNT and CDR2 YENEEA. The CDR3 runs to 14 residues. Deletions cut 5 bases from V and 1 base from J, with 11 bases between.

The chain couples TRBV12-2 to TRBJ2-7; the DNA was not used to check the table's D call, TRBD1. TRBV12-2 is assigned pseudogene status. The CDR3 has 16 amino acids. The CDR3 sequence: CASRLDGQGGVLWQYF. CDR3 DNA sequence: TGTGCAAGTCGCTTAGACGGACAGGGGGGAGTGTTATGGCAGTACTTC.

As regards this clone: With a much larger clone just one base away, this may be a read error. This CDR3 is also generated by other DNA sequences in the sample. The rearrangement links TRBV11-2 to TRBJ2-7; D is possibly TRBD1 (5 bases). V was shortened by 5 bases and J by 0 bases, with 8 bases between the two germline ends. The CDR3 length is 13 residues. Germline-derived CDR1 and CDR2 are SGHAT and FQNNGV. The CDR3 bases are TGTGCCAGCAGCCTAGGGGTCTCCTACGAGCAGTACTTC. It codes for CASSLGVSYEQYF.

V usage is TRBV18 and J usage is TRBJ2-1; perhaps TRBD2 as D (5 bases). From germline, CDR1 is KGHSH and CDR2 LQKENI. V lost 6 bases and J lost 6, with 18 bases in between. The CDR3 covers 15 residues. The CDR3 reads CASSPALGALNEQFF. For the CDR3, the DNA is TGTGCCAGCTCCCCAGCGTTGGGAGCTCTCAATGAGCAGTTCTTC.

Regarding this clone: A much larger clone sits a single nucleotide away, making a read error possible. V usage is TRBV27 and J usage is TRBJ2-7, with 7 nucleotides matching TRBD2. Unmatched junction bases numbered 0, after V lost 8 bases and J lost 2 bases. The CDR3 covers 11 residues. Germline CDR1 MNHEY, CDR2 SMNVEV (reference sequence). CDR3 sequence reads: CASGRAYEQYF. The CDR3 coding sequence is TGTGCCAGCGGGAGGGCCTACGAGCAGTACTTC.

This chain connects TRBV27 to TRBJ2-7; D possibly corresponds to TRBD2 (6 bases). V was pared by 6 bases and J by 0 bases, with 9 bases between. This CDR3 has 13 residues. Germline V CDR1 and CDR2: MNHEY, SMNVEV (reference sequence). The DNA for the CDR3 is TGTGCCAGCAGGGGGACTGTCTCCTACGAGCAGTACTTC. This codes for CASRGTVSYEQYF.

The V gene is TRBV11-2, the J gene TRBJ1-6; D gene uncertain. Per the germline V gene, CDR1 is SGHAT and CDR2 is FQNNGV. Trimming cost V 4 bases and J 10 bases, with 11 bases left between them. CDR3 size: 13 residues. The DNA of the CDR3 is TGTGCCAGCAGCTCGCTTAGCGGGTCACCCCTCCACTTT. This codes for CASSSLSGSPLHF.

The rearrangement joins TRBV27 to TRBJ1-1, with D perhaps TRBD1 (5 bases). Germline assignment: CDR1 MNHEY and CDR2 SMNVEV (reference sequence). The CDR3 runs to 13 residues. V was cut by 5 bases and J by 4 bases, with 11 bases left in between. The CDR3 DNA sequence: TGTGCCAGCAGTAAGGGGACGGTCACTGAAGCTTTCTTT. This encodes CASSKGTVTEAFF.

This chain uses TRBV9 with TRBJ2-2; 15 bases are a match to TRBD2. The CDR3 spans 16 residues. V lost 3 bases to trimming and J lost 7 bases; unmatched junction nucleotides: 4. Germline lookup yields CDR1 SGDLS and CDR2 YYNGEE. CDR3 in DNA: TGTGCCAGCAGCGAGGGACTAGCGGGGGGAGGCGGGGAGCTGTTTTTT. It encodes CASSEGLAGGGGELFF.

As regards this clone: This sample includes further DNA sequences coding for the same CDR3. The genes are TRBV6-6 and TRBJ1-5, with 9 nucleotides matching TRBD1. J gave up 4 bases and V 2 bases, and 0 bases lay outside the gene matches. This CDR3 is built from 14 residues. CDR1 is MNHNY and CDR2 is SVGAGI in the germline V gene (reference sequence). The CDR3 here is CASSYGQGNQPQHF. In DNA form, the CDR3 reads TGTGCCAGCAGTTACGGACAGGGGAATCAGCCCCAGCATTTT.

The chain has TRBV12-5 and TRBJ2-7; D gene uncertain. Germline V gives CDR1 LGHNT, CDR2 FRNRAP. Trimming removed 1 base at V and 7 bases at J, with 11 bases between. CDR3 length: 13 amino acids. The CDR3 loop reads CASGLGLAKEQYF. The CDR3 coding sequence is TGTGCTAGTGGTTTGGGATTGGCTAAAGAGCAGTACTTC.

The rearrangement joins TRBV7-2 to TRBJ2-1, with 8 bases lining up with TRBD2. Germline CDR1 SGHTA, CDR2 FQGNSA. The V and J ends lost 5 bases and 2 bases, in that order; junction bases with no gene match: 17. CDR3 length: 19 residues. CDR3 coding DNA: TGTGCCAGCAGCCGCCCCTCCGGGACTAGGGGGAACACCTACAATGAGCAGTTCTTC. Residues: CASSRPSGTRGNTYNEQFF.

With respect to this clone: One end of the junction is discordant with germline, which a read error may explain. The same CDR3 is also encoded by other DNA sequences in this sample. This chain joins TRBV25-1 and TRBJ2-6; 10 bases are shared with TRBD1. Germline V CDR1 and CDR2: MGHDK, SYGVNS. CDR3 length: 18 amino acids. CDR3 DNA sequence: TGTGCCAGCAGTGACTCCGGGACAGGGGCCTCTGGGGCCAACGTTCTGACTTTC. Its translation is CASSDSGTGASGANVLTF.

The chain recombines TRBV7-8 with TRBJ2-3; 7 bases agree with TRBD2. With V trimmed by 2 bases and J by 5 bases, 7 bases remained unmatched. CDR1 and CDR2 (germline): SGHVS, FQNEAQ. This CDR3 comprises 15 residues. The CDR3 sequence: CASSLISGGGDTQYF. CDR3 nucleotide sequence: TGTGCCAGCAGCTTAATTAGTGGGGGGGGAGATACGCAGTATTTT.